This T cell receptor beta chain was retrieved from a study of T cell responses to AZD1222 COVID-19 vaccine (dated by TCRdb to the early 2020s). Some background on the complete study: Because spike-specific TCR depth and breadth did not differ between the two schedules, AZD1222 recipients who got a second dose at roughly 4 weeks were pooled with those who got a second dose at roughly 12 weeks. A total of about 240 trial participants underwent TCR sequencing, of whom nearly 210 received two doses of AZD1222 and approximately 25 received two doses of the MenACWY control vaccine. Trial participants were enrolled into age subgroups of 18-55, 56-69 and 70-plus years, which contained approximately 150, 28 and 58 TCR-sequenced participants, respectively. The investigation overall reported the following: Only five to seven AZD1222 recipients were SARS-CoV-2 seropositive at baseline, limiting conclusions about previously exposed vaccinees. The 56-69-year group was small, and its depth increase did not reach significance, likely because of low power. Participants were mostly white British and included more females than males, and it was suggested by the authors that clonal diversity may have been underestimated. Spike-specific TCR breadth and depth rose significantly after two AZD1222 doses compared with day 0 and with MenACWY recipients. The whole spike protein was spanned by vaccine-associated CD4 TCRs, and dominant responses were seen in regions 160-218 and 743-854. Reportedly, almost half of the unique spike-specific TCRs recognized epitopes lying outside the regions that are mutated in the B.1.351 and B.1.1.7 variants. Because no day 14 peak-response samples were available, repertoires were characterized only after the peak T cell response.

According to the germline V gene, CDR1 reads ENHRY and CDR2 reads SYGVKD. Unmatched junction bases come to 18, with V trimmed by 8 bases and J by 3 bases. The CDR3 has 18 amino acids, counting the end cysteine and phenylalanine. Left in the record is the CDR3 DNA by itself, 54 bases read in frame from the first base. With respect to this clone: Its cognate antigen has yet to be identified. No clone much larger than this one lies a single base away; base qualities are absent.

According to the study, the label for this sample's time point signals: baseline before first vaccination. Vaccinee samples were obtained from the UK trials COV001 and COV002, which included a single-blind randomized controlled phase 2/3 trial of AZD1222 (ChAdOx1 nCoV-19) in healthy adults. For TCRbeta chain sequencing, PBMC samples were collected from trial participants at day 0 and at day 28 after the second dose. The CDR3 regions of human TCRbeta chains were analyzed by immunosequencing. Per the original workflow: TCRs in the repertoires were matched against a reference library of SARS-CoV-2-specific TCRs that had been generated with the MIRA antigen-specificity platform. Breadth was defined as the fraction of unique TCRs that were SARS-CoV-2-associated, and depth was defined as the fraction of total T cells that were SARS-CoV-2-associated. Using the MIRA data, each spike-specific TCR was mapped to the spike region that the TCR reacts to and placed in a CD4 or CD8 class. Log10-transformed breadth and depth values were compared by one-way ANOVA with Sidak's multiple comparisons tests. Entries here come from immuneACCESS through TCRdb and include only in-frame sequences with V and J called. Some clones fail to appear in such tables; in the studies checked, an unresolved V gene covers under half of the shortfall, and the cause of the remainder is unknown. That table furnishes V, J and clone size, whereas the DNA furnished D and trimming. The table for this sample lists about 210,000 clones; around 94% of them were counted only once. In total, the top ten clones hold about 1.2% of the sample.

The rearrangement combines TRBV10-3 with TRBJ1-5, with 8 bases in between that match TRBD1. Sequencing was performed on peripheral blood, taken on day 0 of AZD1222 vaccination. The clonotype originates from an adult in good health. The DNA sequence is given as TGTGCCATCGGGGCAGATCCCCCGGGACAGGATTCCAATCAGCCCCAGCATTTT. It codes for CAIGADPPGQDSNQPQHF.